Listed below are T cell receptor beta chains from one sample, sequenced in a study of blood T cells in healthy people across ages. Each CDR3 protein gets one entry after TCRdb re-called the 5' RACE reads with MiXCR. Counted here are hundreds of thousands of distinct CDR3 sequences, nearly 60% occurring once; the ten biggest clones make up roughly 22%. Input material: blood. The receptors stem from a young man in good health. Each CDR3 is given with its conserved first and last residue. D genes are given only for firm matches. Clone size, where shown, is once, few, many, or a class for clones that have expanded.

d_gene,v_gene,abundance,j_gene,CDR3nt,CDR3aa
TRBD2,TRBV5-1,NA,TRBJ2-3,TGCGCCAGCAGCTTGCCTCTAACCATAGCGGGAGGGACAGATACGCAGTATTTT,CASSLPLTIAGGTDTQYF
NA,TRBV7-2,many,TRBJ1-1,TGTGCCAACGTACCCAAGGGACAGAACACTGAAGCTTTCTTT,CANVPKGQNTEAFF
NA,TRBV24-1,NA,TRBJ2-5,TGTGCCACCAGTGACGACTACAAAGAGACCCAGTACTTC,CATSDDYKETQYF
NA,TRBV6-1,NA,TRBJ1-5,TGTGCCAGCAGTGAAGCGTTTGGCAGACAGCATTTT,CASSEAFGRQHF
NA,TRBV20-1,NA,TRBJ2-5,TGCAGTGCTAGAGTGGGGGCCCGGGAGACCCAGTACTTC,CSARVGARETQYF
NA,TRBV7-9,few,TRBJ2-7,TGTGCCAGCAGCTTAGGGTCTGTGGGGCCCGAGCAGTACTTC,CASSLGSVGPEQYF
TRBD1,TRBV28,few,TRBJ2-1,TGTGCCAGCAGTTTAGACAGGGCTGGGGATGAGCAGTTCTTC,CASSLDRAGDEQFF
NA,TRBV30,NA,TRBJ2-5,TGTGCCTGGAGTCGTTTGGGCGAGACCCAGTACTTC,CAWSRLGETQYF
NA,TRBV6-2/TRBV6-3,few,TRBJ1-2,TGTGCCAGCAGCAGCACCAATGGCTACACCTTC,CASSSTNGYTF
TRBD1,TRBV29-1,NA,TRBJ2-1,TGCAGCGTCTCCCGGGACAGAGCCTACAATGAGCAGTTCTTC,CSVSRDRAYNEQFF
NA,TRBV20-1,NA,TRBJ2-3,TGCAGTCTCTTAAGAAAAGATACGCAGTATTTT,CSLLRKDTQYF
TRBD1,TRBV7-2,NA,TRBJ2-1,TGTGCCAGCAGCTTGGACAGGGGGCTGGATGAGCAGTTCTTC,CASSLDRGLDEQFF
TRBD2,TRBV2,few,TRBJ2-5,TGTGCCAGCAGTGCCCGACTAGCGGGAACAGGGGAGACCCAGTACTTC,CASSARLAGTGETQYF
TRBD2,TRBV7-2,few,TRBJ2-7,TGTGCCAGCAGCCCTCGAGCGGGAGGGCCCAGAGAGCAGTACTTC,CASSPRAGGPREQYF
NA,TRBV9,NA,TRBJ2-4,TGTGCCAGCAGCGCCCCCATCGGGCCAGAACCCCCCGACATTCAGTACTTC,CASSAPIGPEPPDIQYF
NA,TRBV15,once,TRBJ2-3,TGTGCCACCAGCAGAGAGGGGCCGACAGGGAGGGCCACAGATACGCAGTATTTT,CATSREGPTGRATDTQYF
TRBD2,TRBV7-8,NA,TRBJ2-1,TGTGCCGGCAGCTTAGAAGGCGGGAGATATTACAATGAGCAGTTCTTC,CAGSLEGGRYYNEQFF
TRBD2,TRBV29-1,NA,TRBJ2-7,TGCAGCGTTAGCGGGGAAGTGGACGAGCAGTACTTC,CSVSGEVDEQYF
TRBD1,TRBV29-1,few,TRBJ2-1,TGCAGCGTTTGGACAGGGGGCTCCTACAATGAGCAGTTCTTC,CSVWTGGSYNEQFF
TRBD1,TRBV20-1,few,TRBJ2-3,TGCAGTTCCTTTCGACAGGGAGGCACAGATACGCAGTATTTT,CSSFRQGGTDTQYF
TRBD2,TRBV4-3,NA,TRBJ2-7,TGCGCCAGCAGCCAAGACGCTAGCGGGAGGGGGAATGAGCAGTACTTC,CASSQDASGRGNEQYF
TRBD1,TRBV6-2/TRBV6-3,NA,TRBJ2-2,TGTGCCAGCAGGGGACAGGGGACCGGGGAGCTGTTTTTT,CASRGQGTGELFF
NA,TRBV20-1,many,TRBJ2-1,TGCAGTGCTAGATGGGGGGCCGTTGAGCAGTTCTTC,CSARWGAVEQFF